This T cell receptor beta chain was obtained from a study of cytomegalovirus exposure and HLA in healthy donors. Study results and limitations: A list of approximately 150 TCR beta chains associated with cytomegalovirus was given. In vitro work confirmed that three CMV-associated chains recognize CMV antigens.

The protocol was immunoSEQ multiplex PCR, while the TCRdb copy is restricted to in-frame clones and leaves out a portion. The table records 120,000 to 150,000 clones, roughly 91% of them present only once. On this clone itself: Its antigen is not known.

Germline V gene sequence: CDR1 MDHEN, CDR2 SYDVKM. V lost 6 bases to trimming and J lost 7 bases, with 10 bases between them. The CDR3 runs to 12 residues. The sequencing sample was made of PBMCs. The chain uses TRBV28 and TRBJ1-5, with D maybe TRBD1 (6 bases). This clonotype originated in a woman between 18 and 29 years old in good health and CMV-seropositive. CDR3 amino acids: CASRQGSQPQHF. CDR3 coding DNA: TGTGCCAGCAGACAGGGAAGCCAGCCCCAGCATTTT.